The TCR beta chain described here comes from a study of T cell repertoires in cytomegalovirus infection. General observations from the study: Clonotype analysis showed dominance of the ex vivo response by HLA-C-restricted CMV-specific TCR beta clonotypes. Of the TCR beta families, the public ones yielded a cumulative frequency that identified carriers of CMV plus the relevant HLA.

CDR1 SGHTA and CDR2 FQGNSA come from the germline V gene. Trimming removed 0 bases from V and 7 bases from J, with 12 bases in between. The CDR3 contains 14 residues. This clonotype was observed many times. Its target is not known. Using its own MiXCR run on the reads, TCRdb lists one record per CDR3 protein. This table holds roughly 280,000 distinct CDR3 sequences, roughly 9.1% found once. The sequence derives from a human donor in good health (CMV status not recorded). Some clones in this sample may be carry-over from other donors' samples. V and J are TRBV7-2 and TRBJ1-2; D call uncertain. Specimen: PBMCs. The CDR3 sequence is CASSLAGLGGGYTF. In nucleotides, the CDR3 is TGTGCCAGCAGCTTAGCGGGCCTAGGAGGTGGCTACACCTTC.